This paragraph reports one T cell receptor (beta chain). Trimming removed 3 bases at V and 3 bases at J, with 14 bases between. Germline CDR1 is SNHLY and CDR2 is FYNNEI. This CDR3 region has 15 residues. The sample originates from a study of response to subunit inactivated influenza vaccine. TCRdb redid the calling of the RT-PCR reads with MiXCR, one entry per CDR3 protein. Of about 700,000 distinct CDR3 sequences listed, 14% are singletons. The chain is built from TRBV2 and TRBJ1-1; D is perhaps TRBD1 (5 bases). Sequenced here: PBMCs from blood, sampled 14 to 15 days before vaccination. The source is a man aged 45-65 years who received an inactivated influenza vaccine. The CDR3 nucleotides are TGTGCCAGCAGTGACCGGAAAGTGGGGGACACTGAAGCTTTCTTT. It translates to CASSDRKVGDTEAFF.